These T cell receptor beta chains were read from a single sample in a study of OX40 agonist ivuxolimab in advanced cancers. Clones were sequenced by immunoSEQ multiplex PCR, and TCRdb holds only the in-frame ones, with some missing. Of around 72,000 clones in the sample, 75% to 90% were seen once. The sequenced sample was CD4+ or CD8+ T cells sorted from blood, obtained in a trial of the OX40 agonist ivuxolimab. The receptor set was obtained from an adult with an advanced solid tumor such as melanoma, head and neck, liver or kidney cancer. The CDR3 runs from the conserved cysteine through the conserved F or W. Fields, in order: CDR3 protein, J gene, V gene.

CDR3 protein: CASSSNGNQPQHF; J gene: TRBJ1-5; V gene: TRBV18
CDR3 protein: CASSWAGGGMNTEAFF; J gene: TRBJ1-1; V gene: TRBV27
CDR3 protein: CASSQGLAFYNEQFF; J gene: TRBJ2-1; V gene: TRBV14
CDR3 protein: CASSDSPGHTDTQYF; J gene: TRBJ2-3; V gene: TRBV6-4
CDR3 protein: CASSLYSGTGGKETQYF; J gene: TRBJ2-5; V gene: TRBV4-1
CDR3 protein: CASNVQGARGYGYTF; J gene: TRBJ1-2; V gene: TRBV19
CDR3 protein: CASSIGTTSSGNTIYF; J gene: TRBJ1-3; V gene: TRBV19
CDR3 protein: CASSLLDYEQYF; J gene: TRBJ2-7; V gene: TRBV28
CDR3 protein: CASSPGTSGKETQYF; J gene: TRBJ2-5; V gene: TRBV28
CDR3 protein: CAISEGRAAKNIQYF; J gene: TRBJ2-4; V gene: TRBV10-3
CDR3 protein: CASSSGTGSYEQYF; J gene: TRBJ2-7; V gene: TRBV5-1
CDR3 protein: CASSLTDSSTDTQYF; J gene: TRBJ2-3; V gene: TRBV7-8
CDR3 protein: CATSRDRHQETQYF; J gene: TRBJ2-5; V gene: TRBV15
CDR3 protein: CASRNGQVGSPLHF; J gene: TRBJ1-6; V gene: TRBV6-5
CDR3 protein: CASSAGTGAGSPLHF; J gene: TRBJ1-6; V gene: TRBV25-1
CDR3 protein: CASTLRDRHYGYTF; J gene: TRBJ1-2; V gene: TRBV28
CDR3 protein: CASDEVNAEAFF; J gene: TRBJ1-1; V gene: TRBV18
CDR3 protein: CASREAGGHGYTF; J gene: TRBJ1-2; V gene: TRBV6-1
CDR3 protein: CAWSPLRGLSYEQYF; J gene: TRBJ2-7; V gene: TRBV30
CDR3 protein: CASNSGDVSRGELFF; J gene: TRBJ2-2; V gene: TRBV28
CDR3 protein: CASSPSGGPYNEQFF; J gene: TRBJ2-1; V gene: TRBV27
CDR3 protein: CASSAYIGDTQYF; J gene: TRBJ2-3; V gene: TRBV7-3
CDR3 protein: CASSYSAGTDTQYF; J gene: TRBJ2-3; V gene: TRBV6-6
CDR3 protein: CASSYWAGETQYF; J gene: TRBJ2-5; V gene: TRBV6-5
CDR3 protein: CASRGTSGRAVEQYF; J gene: TRBJ2-7; V gene: TRBV2
CDR3 protein: CASSPPGQANYGYTF; J gene: TRBJ1-2; V gene: TRBV18